This record covers a single T cell receptor (beta chain). Germline lookup yields CDR1 LNHDA and CDR2 SQIVND (reference sequence). V dropped 5 bases and J dropped 5 bases, with 12 bases sitting between them. This CDR3 has 14 amino acids. These data come from a study of PD-1 blockade in classical Hodgkin lymphoma. Time point denoted: newly diagnosed, previously untreated cHL patient sample. This table comes from immunoSEQ multiplex PCR, and its TCRdb copy is limited to in-frame clones, with some not included. The repertoire has 17,000 or so clones, around four fifths of them found once; the top ten carry 8% to 8.5%.

The sequenced sample consisted of peripheral blood mononuclear cells (PBMCs). V is TRBV19 and J is TRBJ1-4; D possibly corresponds to TRBD1 (6 bases). This receptor was identified in a human donor with classical Hodgkin lymphoma. CDR3: CASSPGQQNEKLFF. The DNA of the CDR3 is TGTGCCAGTAGTCCCGGACAGCAGAATGAAAAACTGTTTTTT.